A selection of T cell receptor beta chains follows, all from one sample in a study of T cell changes during pregnancy in multiple sclerosis. TCRdb's table, derived via immunoSEQ multiplex PCR, lists solely in-frame clones and lacks some. In the table there are about 42,000 clones, about 85% of which are singletons. This material consisted of CD4+ T cells from peripheral blood mononuclear cells, taken before pregnancy. Receptors originate from a female donor with multiple sclerosis, enrolled in a pregnancy study. Each CDR3 is given with its conserved first and last residue. Fields, in order: V gene, clone size, D gene, J gene, CDR3 DNA, CDR3 protein. The D gene is left open where the match is weak. Expanded clones get a size class; other rows say once, few or many, or leave the size out.

>TRBV9|once|NA|TRBJ2-1
TGTGCCAGCAGCGTAGGCCCGGTCGGCAAAAGCCTTAGGGGAAATGAGCAGTTCTTC
CASSVGPVGKSLRGNEQFF
>TRBV28|NA|NA|TRBJ2-1
TGTGCCAGCAGTTTATCGACTAAGCGGACTACCTACAATGAGCAGTTCTTC
CASSLSTKRTTYNEQFF
>TRBV5-5|NA|NA|TRBJ2-7
TGTGCCAGCAGCTTAGAGGGAGAGGGATACGAGCAGTACTTC
CASSLEGEGYEQYF
>TRBV7-6|NA|TRBD2|TRBJ2-1
TGTGCCAGCAGCTTGACCGAACTAGCGGACTCCTACAATGAGCAGTTCTTC
CASSLTELADSYNEQFF
>TRBV19|once|TRBD1|TRBJ1-1
TGTGCCAGTAGTAGGTGGACAGGGCGTGACACTGAAGCTTTCTTT
CASSRWTGRDTEAFF
>TRBV28|NA|TRBD1|TRBJ1-2
TGTGCCAGCAGTTCCGGGACAGGGGCGTTAGCTAACTATGGCTACACCTTC
CASSSGTGALANYGYTF
>TRBV11-2|NA|NA|TRBJ2-6
TGTGCCAGCAGCCGGCTCCAGGGCCGCTCTGGGGCCAACGTCCTGACTTTC
CASSRLQGRSGANVLTF
>TRBV7-9|NA|TRBD2|TRBJ2-7
TGTGCCAGCAGCCCTCTACTAGCGGGAAGGGCCTACGAGCAGTACTTC
CASSPLLAGRAYEQYF
>TRBV29-1|NA|NA|TRBJ2-1
TGCAGCGTTGAGGTACAGGGAAATGAGCAGTTCTTC
CSVEVQGNEQFF
>TRBV11-2|NA|NA|TRBJ2-3
TGTGCCAGCAGCTTATTAAGCACAGATACGCAGTATTTT
CASSLLSTDTQYF
>TRBV7-9|NA|TRBD1|TRBJ1-2
TGTGCCAGCAGCAAGGGACAGGGGGCCGAGGGCTACACCTTC
CASSKGQGAEGYTF
>TRBV12-5|few|NA|TRBJ1-5
TGTGCTAGTGGTTTGGCACTTCATCAGCCCCAGCATTTT
CASGLALHQPQHF
>TRBV9|NA|TRBD1|TRBJ1-5
TGTGCCAGCAGCCCCACGACAGGGGTCAATCAGCCCCAGCATTTT
CASSPTTGVNQPQHF
>TRBV18|few|NA|TRBJ1-1
TGTGCCAGCTCACCATTCTCAACAGGGAACACTGAAGCTTTCTTT
CASSPFSTGNTEAFF
>TRBV2|once|NA|TRBJ1-2
TGTGCCAGCAGTCCTGACAGAATCTTCTATGGCTACACCTTC
CASSPDRIFYGYTF
>TRBV11-3|NA|TRBD1|TRBJ2-5
TGTGCCAGCAGCGCAACATCCGGGACAGGGGGATTGGAGACCCAGTACTTC
CASSATSGTGGLETQYF
>TRBV29-1|NA|NA|TRBJ1-4
TGCAGCGTTGGGGCCGTGGGGGCAAATGAAAAACTGTTTTTT
CSVGAVGANEKLFF
>TRBV2|few|NA|TRBJ2-7
TGTGCCAGCAGACCCCCTTGGAGGGCACATTCCTACGAGCAGTACTTC
CASRPPWRAHSYEQYF
>TRBV7-2|NA|NA|TRBJ1-4
TGTGCCAGCAGCTTCGGGGGGGCTGGAGGTCGGGGGGAACTGTTTTTT
CASSFGGAGGRGELFF
>TRBV27|once|NA|TRBJ2-7
TGTGCCAGCAGTCAGTACCCCTCCTACGAGCAGTACTTC
CASSQYPSYEQYF
>TRBV7-2|few|NA|TRBJ2-3
TGTGCCAGCAGCCGTCGGGGGACTCAGGCTAGCGGCACAGATACGCAGTATTTT
CASSRRGTQASGTDTQYF
>TRBV7-2|NA|TRBD1|TRBJ1-2
TGTGCCAGCAGCGTCGGGGGACAGAATGGCTACACCTTC
CASSVGGQNGYTF
>TRBV29-1|NA|NA|TRBJ2-5
TGCAGCGTCGGCGATACTCTAGCGCGCCGACGGACCCAGTACTTC
CSVGDTLARRRTQYF
>TRBV5-1|NA|TRBD2|TRBJ2-7
TGCGCCAGCAGCTTGTCGACTAGCGGGTACTACGAGCAGTACTTC
CASSLSTSGYYEQYF
>TRBV19|NA|NA|TRBJ1-1
TGTGCCAGTACGCCAGGGCCGGTCACTGAAGCTTTCTTT
CASTPGPVTEAFF
>TRBV5-4|NA|NA|TRBJ1-1
TGTGCCAGCAAGGGGCGGGGCAGTGAAGGAGCGTGGAACACTGAAGCTTTCTTT
CASKGRGSEGAWNTEAFF
>TRBV7-5|NA|NA|TRBJ2-3
TGTGTCAGAAGCATTAAGGAGGGAGGGCCCGCAGATACGCAGTATTTT
CVRSIKEGGPADTQYF
>TRBV7-8|NA|TRBD2|TRBJ2-5
TGTGCCAGCAGCTTAATAGCGGGGGGGACAATCCAAGAGACCCAGTACTTC
CASSLIAGGTIQETQYF
>TRBV18|few|TRBD1|TRBJ1-2
TGTGCCAGCTCGACCACGGGTCAGGGGGATGGCTACACCTTC
CASSTTGQGDGYTF
>TRBV28|few|NA|TRBJ1-2
TGTGCCAGCAGTCCCACAGAATCCTACTATGGCTACACCTTC
CASSPTESYYGYTF
>TRBV11-2|NA|TRBD2|TRBJ2-3
TGTGCCAGCAGCTTAGAAAGGGGAGGGAAAGATACGCAGTATTTT
CASSLERGGKDTQYF
>TRBV12-5|NA|NA|TRBJ1-5
TGTGCTAGTGGTTTCGCTCCCGTTGCAGGGTTGGGCAATCAGCCCCAGCATTTT
CASGFAPVAGLGNQPQHF
>TRBV11-3|NA|NA|TRBJ1-1
TGTGCCAGCAGCTTAGCAGAGAACACTGAAGCTTTCTTT
CASSLAENTEAFF
>TRBV4-2|NA|NA|TRBJ2-7
TGTGCCAGCAGCCAAGCCAGGTTGCTCGACGAGCAGTACTTC
CASSQARLLDEQYF
>TRBV2|NA|NA|TRBJ1-2
TGTGCCAGCAGTGAATTTCAGGGCAGCTCCTATGGCTACACCTTC
CASSEFQGSSYGYTF
>TRBV7-6|NA|NA|TRBJ1-4
TGTGCCAGCAGCTTCGTAGACAGGCCTAATGAAAAACTGTTTTTT
CASSFVDRPNEKLFF
>TRBV5-1|NA|TRBD2|TRBJ2-3
TGCGCCAGCAGCCCGGGACTAGTCACAGATACGCAGTATTTT
CASSPGLVTDTQYF
>TRBV10-1|NA|NA|TRBJ2-5
TGCGCCAGCAGTGGCCCGGGACAAGCTCAAGAGACCCAGTACTTC
CASSGPGQAQETQYF
>TRBV7-2|few|NA|TRBJ1-3
TGTGCCAGCAGCTTTGGTTTCCGGGTAGACTCTGGAAACACCATATATTTT
CASSFGFRVDSGNTIYF
>TRBV6-5|NA|TRBD1|TRBJ1-6
TGTGCCAGCAGTTACTCGGACTGGACAGGCGATTCACCCCTCCACTTT
CASSYSDWTGDSPLHF
>TRBV9|NA|NA|TRBJ2-7
TGTGCCAGCAGCCAGAGCGGCGAAAAAAGCCAGCAGTACTTC
CASSQSGEKSQQYF
>TRBV13|NA|NA|TRBJ2-1
TGTGCCAGCAGCCCGAGGGCCCACAATGAGCAGTTCTTC
CASSPRAHNEQFF
>TRBV6-1|NA|NA|TRBJ2-7
TGTGCCAGCAGTGAAGTGGGAGACGAGCAGTACTTC
CASSEVGDEQYF
>TRBV6-6|many|TRBD2|TRBJ2-2
TGTGCCAGCAGTCCAAGACTAGCGGGGGTTACCGGGGAGCTGTTTTTT
CASSPRLAGVTGELFF
>TRBV2|NA|TRBD1|TRBJ2-5
TGTGCCAGCACCTCCCGACAGGGCCAAGAGACCCAGTACTTC
CASTSRQGQETQYF
>TRBV27|NA|TRBD2|TRBJ2-3
TGTGCCAGCAGTCACCGGACTAGCGGGACACGCACAGATACGCAGTATTTT
CASSHRTSGTRTDTQYF